This section outlines one T cell receptor (beta chain) sequence together with its context. Its antigen remains unidentified. These data belong to a study of long-term antiretroviral therapy in people with HIV. Study-level findings and limits: HIV repertoires showed narrower CDR3 length ranges than controls.

Investigators performed immunoSEQ version v3.0 at survey level. This table comes from immunoSEQ multiplex PCR, and its TCRdb copy is limited to in-frame clones, with some not included. The data hold approximately 23,000 clones, with over 75% observed a single time. The source was unsorted PBMCs, collected 1.5 years after starting antiretroviral therapy. The sequence came from a man aged 30-40 years with HIV.

As DNA, the CDR3 is TGTGCCAGCAGCGTCGGGGGGTCGGGCACAGATACGCAGTATTTT. Its translation: CASSVGGSGTDTQYF. The chain is built from TRBV7-9 and TRBJ2-3; 7 bases are shared with TRBD2. V was clipped by 5 bases and J by 1 base; unmatched bases: 6. CDR3 size: 15 residues. CDR1 and CDR2 (germline): SEHNR, FQNEAQ (reference sequence).